These 7 T cell receptor beta chains originate from one sample sequenced in a study of vaccination and CD4 T cells after COVID-19. Their antigens remain unidentified. Time point of the sample: late sampling 161 to 241 days after vaccination in a few convalescent patients. Treatment described: approximately nine-day PBMC culture with coronavirus spike peptide pools or control peptides (ViraFEST assay). CD4+ T cells that had been cultured provided DNA sequenced with the Oncomine TCR Beta short-read assay. TCRdb recomputed calls from the PCR reads with MiXCR, one row per CDR3 protein. Among tens of thousands of distinct CDR3 sequences listed, less than 35% were seen once. The sample consisted of CD4+ T cells from blood, cultured in vitro, taken about 7 months after SARS-CoV-2 vaccination. The origin of the receptors is a human donor who had recovered from COVID-19.

This clonotype has only a few counts. The rearrangement joins TRBV27 to TRBJ2-7; tentatively, D is TRBD2 (6 bases). The ends were cut back, 5 bases at V and 4 bases at J, with 24 bases in the middle. CDR1 is MNHEY and CDR2 is SMNVEV in the germline V gene (reference sequence). There are 17 residues in the CDR3. CDR3 sequence: CASSLRTLAKPIYEQYF. CDR3 sequence (DNA): TGTGCCAGCAGTCTAAGGACTCTAGCGAAGCCAATTTACGAGCAGTACTTC.

A few counts support this clonotype. This chain joins TRBV20-1 and TRBJ2-2, with D maybe TRBD2 (5 bases). CDR1 and CDR2 (germline): DFQATT, SNEGSKA (reference sequence). Trimming took 4 bases from V and 6 from J, leaving 12 bases between them. The CDR3 covers 13 residues. The CDR3 coding sequence is TGCAGTGCTACCCGGACTGGCTCCGGGGAGCTGTTTTTT. This gives the protein CSATRTGSGELFF.

The chain carries TRBV19 and TRBJ1-5, with D possibly matching TRBD1 (6 bases). Between the trimmed V and J ends, which lost 10 bases and 2 bases, there was a span of 24 bases. The CDR3 is 17 amino acids. Germline V CDR1 and CDR2: LNHDA, SQIVND (reference sequence). CDR3 loop: CATTPTTLGHRNQPQHF. In nucleotides, the CDR3 is TGTGCCACTACGCCAACTACCCTGGGACACCGCAATCAGCCCCAGCATTTT.

The rearrangement joins TRBV25-1 to TRBJ2-3; D is unclear. The CDR3 runs 12 residues. CDR1 and CDR2 from the germline V gene are MGHDK and SYGVNS. V lost 5 bases and J 7 bases, leaving 10 bases between the germline ends. CDR3 residues: CASSPNRYTQYF. The CDR3 bases are TGTGCCAGCAGTCCAAATCGGTATACGCAGTATTTT.

The rearrangement links TRBV6-1 to TRBJ2-1, with 11 bases fitting TRBD2. Germline V CDR1 and CDR2: MNHNS, SASEGT. CDR3 length equals 14 residues. Germline trimming cut 5 bases from V and 7 bases from J; bases unmatched to any gene: 4. The CDR3 bases are TGTGCCAGCAGTACTAGCGGGAGATCTAATGAGCAGTTCTTC. Its protein is CASSTSGRSNEQFF.

This clonotype has only a few counts. This chain connects TRBV27 to TRBJ2-7; a weak D match, TRBD1 (6 bases). The CDR3 consists of 16 residues. V was trimmed by 5 bases and J by 3 bases, leaving 20 bases between them. Germline V gives CDR1 MNHEY, CDR2 SMNVEV (reference sequence). CDR3 DNA: TGTGCCAGCAGTAACCCCGGTCAGGGGTTTGGCTACGAGCAGTACTTC. This encodes CASSNPGQGFGYEQYF.

J is TRBJ2-4 and V is TRBV24-1; TRBD2 might be the D (6 bases). Trimming left V 3 bases short and J 10 bases short, with 12 bases between. Germline lookup yields CDR1 KGHDR and CDR2 SFDVKD. The CDR3 is made up of 13 amino acids. The DNA for the CDR3 is TGTGCCACCAGTGATCCCGGGACTCAGATTCAGTACTTC. Protein sequence: CATSDPGTQIQYF.